A selection of T cell receptor beta chains follows, all from one sample in a study of cytomegalovirus exposure and HLA in healthy donors. The table came from immunoSEQ multiplex PCR; TCRdb's copy has only in-frame clones and leaves some out. The sample carries around 150,000 clones, around 82% recorded once. The sequencing input was PBMCs. These receptors all stem from a man aged 40-49 years in good health and CMV-seropositive. Each CDR3 is given with its conserved first and last residue. D genes are given only for firm matches. For some rows the clone size is stated as once, few or many, or as a class when expanded; others skip it.

d_call,v_call,clone_size,j_call,cdr3_nt,cdr3_aa
TRBD1,TRBV6-5,-,TRBJ2-1,TGTGCCAGCAGTCCCGGGACAGGGTTCCCGGAGGCGGTCTTC,CASSPGTGFPEAVF
-,TRBV30,-,TRBJ2-5,TGTGCCTGGAGTCGGGGAAGGCAAGAGACCCAGTACTTC,CAWSRGRQETQYF
TRBD1,TRBV6-1,few,TRBJ2-2,TGTGCCAGCATTCTACAGGGGGAAATGTCCGGGGAGCTGTTTTTT,CASILQGEMSGELFF
-,TRBV7-9,-,TRBJ2-3,TGTGCCAGCAGCTTCGCAGGTGATACGCAGTATTTT,CASSFAGDTQYF
TRBD1,TRBV18,once,TRBJ2-6,TGTGCCAGCCGACAGGGGGCGCACGGGGCCAACGTCCTGACTTTC,CASRQGAHGANVLTF
TRBD1,TRBV9,-,TRBJ2-1,TGTGCCAGCAGCGTCGCGGGACAGGGGCGAAGCTCCTACAATGAGCAGTTCTTC,CASSVAGQGRSSYNEQFF
TRBD1,TRBV6-5,-,TRBJ1-2,TGTGCCAGCAGTTACCCCGGGACAGGATCCTATGGCTACACCTTC,CASSYPGTGSYGYTF
-,TRBV5-5,few,TRBJ2-6,TGTGCCAGCAGCTTGACAGGTCTCTCAGGGGCCAACGTCCTGACTTTC,CASSLTGLSGANVLTF
TRBD1,TRBV5-1,-,TRBJ2-1,TGCGCCAGCAGCTTGGGACAGGGCTCCTACAATGAGCAGTTCTTC,CASSLGQGSYNEQFF
-,TRBV19,-,TRBJ1-2,TGTGCCAGTAGTATGGAGGGTTCCCGTAGTAACTATGGCTACACCTTC,CASSMEGSRSNYGYTF
-,TRBV18,-,TRBJ1-2,TGTGCCAGCTCACCACCTGGGGGCAGAGGTGCTAACTATGGCTACACCTTC,CASSPPGGRGANYGYTF
TRBD1,TRBV9,-,TRBJ1-3,TGTGCCAGCAGCGCCAGGGGGCAGCTTGGAAACACCATATATTTT,CASSARGQLGNTIYF
-,TRBV29-1,-,TRBJ1-2,TGCAGCGCCATTGCGGGGAATGGCTACACCTTC,CSAIAGNGYTF
TRBD1,TRBV10-3,few,TRBJ1-1,TGTGCCATCAGTCAGGGGGTGGGGACTGAAGCTTTCTTT,CAISQGVGTEAFF
TRBD2,TRBV5-1,-,TRBJ2-2,TGCGCCAGCAGCTTCACTAGCGGGAGGAACACCGGGGAGCTGTTTTTT,CASSFTSGRNTGELFF